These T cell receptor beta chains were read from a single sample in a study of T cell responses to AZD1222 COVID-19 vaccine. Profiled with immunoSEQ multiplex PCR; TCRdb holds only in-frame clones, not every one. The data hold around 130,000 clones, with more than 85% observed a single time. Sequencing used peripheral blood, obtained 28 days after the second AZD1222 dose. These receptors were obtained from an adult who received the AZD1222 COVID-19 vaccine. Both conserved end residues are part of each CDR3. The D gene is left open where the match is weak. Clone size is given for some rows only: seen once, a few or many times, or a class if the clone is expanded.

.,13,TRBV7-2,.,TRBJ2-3,TGTGCCAGCAGCTTGGCCCCTATAGATACGCAGTATTTT,CASSLAPIDTQYF
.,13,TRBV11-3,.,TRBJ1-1,TGTGCCAGCAGCTTAATGAGGGACACTGAAGCTTTCTTT,CASSLMRDTEAFF
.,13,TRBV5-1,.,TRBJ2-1,TGCGCCAGCAGCTTCGGGTCAAACAATGAGCAGTTCTTC,CASSFGSNNEQFF
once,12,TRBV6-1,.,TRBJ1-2,TGTGCCAGCAGTGACAGCCCTAGGGGCTACACCTTC,CASSDSPRGYTF
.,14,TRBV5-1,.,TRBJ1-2,TGCGCCAGCAGCTTGGGTCCAGGGAACTATGGCTACACCTTC,CASSLGPGNYGYTF
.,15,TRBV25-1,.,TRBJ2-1,TGTGCCAGCAGTGAATTGACAGGGAGGGACAATGAGCAGTTCTTC,CASSELTGRDNEQFF
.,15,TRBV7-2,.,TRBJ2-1,TGTGCCAGCAGCTTAATGTGGGGGACTCACAATGAGCAGTTCTTC,CASSLMWGTHNEQFF
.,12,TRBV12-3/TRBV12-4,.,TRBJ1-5,TGTGCCAGCAGATATACAGATCAGCCCCAGCATTTT,CASRYTDQPQHF
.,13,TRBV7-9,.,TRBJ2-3,TGTGCCAGCAGCTTAGGAGAGGGGGATACGCAGTATTTT,CASSLGEGDTQYF
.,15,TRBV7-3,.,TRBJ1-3,TGTGCCAGCAGCTTAGAAGGGAACGCCGGAAACACCATATATTTT,CASSLEGNAGNTIYF
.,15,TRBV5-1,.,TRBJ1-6,TGCGCCAGCAGGGCTTGGAGGGGTTATAATTCACCCCTCCACTTT,CASRAWRGYNSPLHF
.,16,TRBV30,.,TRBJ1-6,TGTGCCTGGAGCCCCCCAGGGGCCCTATATAATTCACCCCTCCACTTT,CAWSPPGALYNSPLHF
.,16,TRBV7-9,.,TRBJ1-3,TGTGCCAGCAGCTTCGGGCAGGGCTCTCCTGGAAACACCATATATTTT,CASSFGQGSPGNTIYF
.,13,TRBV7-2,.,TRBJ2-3,TGTGCCAGCAGCTTAGGTCCAACAGATACGCAGTATTTT,CASSLGPTDTQYF
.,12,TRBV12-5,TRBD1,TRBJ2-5,TGTGCTAGTGAAGGGGGCCGCGAGACCCAGTACTTC,CASEGGRETQYF
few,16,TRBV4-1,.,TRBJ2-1,TGCGCCAGCAGCCAAGTCGGGGGACTCGCCTACAATGAGCAGTTCTTC,CASSQVGGLAYNEQFF
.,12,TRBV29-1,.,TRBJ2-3,TGCAGCGTTGGGACGAACACAGATACGCAGTATTTT,CSVGTNTDTQYF
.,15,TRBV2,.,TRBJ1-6,TGTGCCAGCTGGGGCAGGGGCGCGAGAAATTCACCCCTCCACTTT,CASWGRGARNSPLHF
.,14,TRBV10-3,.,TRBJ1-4,TGTGCCATCAGTGATCAGGGGAGGGGTGAAAAACTGTTTTTT,CAISDQGRGEKLFF
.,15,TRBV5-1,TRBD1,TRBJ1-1,TGCGCCAGCAGCTTGGGGGACAGGGCCTTCTCTGAAGCTTTCTTT,CASSLGDRAFSEAFF
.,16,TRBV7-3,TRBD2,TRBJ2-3,TGTGCCAGCAGCTTAACCAGCGGGGGGGCCACAGATACGCAGTATTTT,CASSLTSGGATDTQYF
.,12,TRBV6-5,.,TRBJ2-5,TGTGCCAGCCACTCAGGGGTCGAGACCCAGTACTTC,CASHSGVETQYF
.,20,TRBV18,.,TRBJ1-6,TGTGCCAGCTCACTAAATGTGGGGGGGTCCTCACAAATCTATAATTCACCCCTCCACTTT,CASSLNVGGSSQIYNSPLHF
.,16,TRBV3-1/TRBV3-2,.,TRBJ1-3,TGTGCCAGCAGCCAAGACAGGGGCTACTCTGGAAACACCATATATTTT,CASSQDRGYSGNTIYF
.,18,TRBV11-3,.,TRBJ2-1,TGTGCCAGCAGCTTAGATCGTGGCGGGACGAGCTCCTACAATGAGCAGTTCTTC,CASSLDRGGTSSYNEQFF
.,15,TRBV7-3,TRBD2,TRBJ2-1,TGTGCCAGCAGCTACCCCGGGACTAGCGATAATGAGCAGTTCTTC,CASSYPGTSDNEQFF
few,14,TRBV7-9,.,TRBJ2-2,TGTGCCAGCAGCTTAAGCGGAAACACCGGGGAGCTGTTTTTT,CASSLSGNTGELFF
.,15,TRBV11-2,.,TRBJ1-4,TGTGCCAGCAGCTCCTGGACAGCGGGTTCGGGAAAACTGTTTTTT,CASSSWTAGSGKLFF
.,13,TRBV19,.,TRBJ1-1,TGTGCCAGTAGTATTACAGGACTCACTGAAGCTTTCTTT,CASSITGLTEAFF
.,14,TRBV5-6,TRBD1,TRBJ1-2,TGTGCCAGCAGCCGACAGGGGTACAGCTATGGCTACACCTTC,CASSRQGYSYGYTF
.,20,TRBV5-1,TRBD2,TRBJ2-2,TGCGCCAGCAGATATCGACCGGGACTAGCGGGAGACGCGAACACCGGGGAGCTGTTTTTT,CASRYRPGLAGDANTGELFF
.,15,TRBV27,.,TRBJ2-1,TGTGCCAGCACCCTCCGTCGGGGAATCAACAATGAGCAGTTCTTC,CASTLRRGINNEQFF
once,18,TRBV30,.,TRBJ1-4,TGTGCCTTGGAGGCAGGTGGGGGGGCGGAAGGGGTAAATGAAAAACTGTTTTTT,CALEAGGGAEGVNEKLFF
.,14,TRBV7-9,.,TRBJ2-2,TGTGCCAGCAGCTTAGGACTAGAGGGCGGGGAGCTGTTTTTT,CASSLGLEGGELFF
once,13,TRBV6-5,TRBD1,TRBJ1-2,TGTGCCAGCAGCCGGGGACAGGGGGAAAGCTACACCTTC,CASSRGQGESYTF
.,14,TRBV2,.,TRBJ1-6,TGTGCCAGCAATATGGTTCAGTATAATTCACCCCTCCACTTT,CASNMVQYNSPLHF
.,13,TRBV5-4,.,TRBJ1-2,TGTGCCAGCAGCTTGCCGGCAGGGGATGGCTACACCTTC,CASSLPAGDGYTF
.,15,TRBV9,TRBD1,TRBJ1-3,TGTGCCAGCAGCGTAGGTGGGACAGCTGGAAACACCATATATTTT,CASSVGGTAGNTIYF
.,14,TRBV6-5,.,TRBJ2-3,TGTGCCAGCAGTTACCAGGGGCTCGCAGATACGCAGTATTTT,CASSYQGLADTQYF
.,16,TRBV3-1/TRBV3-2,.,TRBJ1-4,TGTGCCAGCAGCCAAGTGCCCGGGGGGCGCCGGGAAAAACTGTTTTTT,CASSQVPGGRREKLFF
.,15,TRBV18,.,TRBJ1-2,TGTGCCAGCTCGGCCGGGACGGATCTCAACTATGGCTACACCTTC,CASSAGTDLNYGYTF
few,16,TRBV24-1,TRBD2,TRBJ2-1,TGTGCCACCAGTGATTCAAGCGGGAGGGAGTACAATGAGCAGTTCTTC,CATSDSSGREYNEQFF
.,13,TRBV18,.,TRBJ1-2,TGTGCCAGCTCACCCACAGGGATGGATGGCTACACCTTC,CASSPTGMDGYTF
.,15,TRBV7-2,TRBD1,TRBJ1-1,TGTGCCAGCAGCTTAGAGGGGGCCTTGAACACTGAAGCTTTCTTT,CASSLEGALNTEAFF
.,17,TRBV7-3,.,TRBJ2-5,TGTGCCAGCAGCTTAAACCCGGCAGGGCAACTCCAAGAGACCCAGTACTTC,CASSLNPAGQLQETQYF
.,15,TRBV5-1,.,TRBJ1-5,TGCGCCAGCAGCCCCGGCGAGGGCGGCAATCAGCCCCAGCATTTT,CASSPGEGGNQPQHF
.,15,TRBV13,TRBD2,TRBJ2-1,TGTGCCAGCAGCTCAGCGGGAGACGGTTACAATGAGCAGTTCTTC,CASSSAGDGYNEQFF
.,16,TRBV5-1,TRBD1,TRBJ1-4,TGCGCCAGCAGCTTGGCCAAGACAGGGGGTAATGAAAAACTGTTTTTT,CASSLAKTGGNEKLFF
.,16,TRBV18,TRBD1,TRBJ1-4,TGTGCCAGCTCCCCAGGACAGGGCACAACTAATGAAAAACTGTTTTTT,CASSPGQGTTNEKLFF
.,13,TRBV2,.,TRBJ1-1,TGTGCCAGCAGTGGACAGCGGAACACTGAAGCTTTCTTT,CASSGQRNTEAFF
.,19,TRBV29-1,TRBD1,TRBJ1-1,TGCAGCGTCGACGACTTGATTGGGGACAGGGGGCGCCGGAACACTGAAGCTTTCTTT,CSVDDLIGDRGRRNTEAFF
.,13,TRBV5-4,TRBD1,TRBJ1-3,TGTGCCAGCAGCTCGACAGGGGGAAACACCATATATTTT,CASSSTGGNTIYF
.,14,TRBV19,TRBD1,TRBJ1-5,TGTGCCAGTAGTATGACGCAGGGGGGTCAGCCCCAGCATTTT,CASSMTQGGQPQHF